The text below deals with one T cell receptor beta chain. Its antigen is still unknown. The sample originates from a study of T cell responses to AZD1222 COVID-19 vaccine. Study results and limitations: Spike-specific TCR breadth and depth both grew after two AZD1222 doses.

The CDR3 has 16 amino acids. The germline V gene encodes CDR1 SGHAT and CDR2 FQNNGV. Trimming left V 5 bases short and J 4 bases short, with 20 bases between. Clones were read by immunoSEQ multiplex PCR, and TCRdb kept only the in-frame ones, dropping some. This table has some 120,000 clones, more than 65% appearing once. The chain joins TRBV11-2 to TRBJ2-5, with D tentatively TRBD1 or TRBD2 (7 bases each). The sequencing used peripheral blood, collected 28 days after the second AZD1222 dose. This receptor was obtained from an adult who received the AZD1222 COVID-19 vaccine. In DNA, the CDR3 is TGTGCCAGCAGCCTCCTCCCAGCAGGGGGGGTAGAGACCCAGTACTTC. Translation: CASSLLPAGGVETQYF.